The source of this T cell receptor (beta chain) is a study of blood T cells in healthy people across ages. Overall study findings and caveats: Changes in expanded clonotypes were possibly confounded, as the CMV status of donors was unknown.

A J-beta primer mix and a sample-barcoded 5' primer were used in a second PCR of roughly 6 to 12 cycles. TCRdb ran MiXCR on the 5' RACE reads and lists one entry per CDR3 protein. Altogether approximately 1.5 million distinct CDR3 sequences are present, almost 35% being singletons, with the ten largest covering approximately 10%. There are a few counts of this clonotype. Its antigen remains unknown. Germline CDR1 MNHNS, CDR2 SASEGT. This CDR3 has 15 residues. Trimming cost V 0 bases and J 2 bases, with 10 bases left between them. The chain uses TRBV6-1 and TRBJ1-2; unclear D gene. Sample: blood. The clonotype was recovered from a woman aged 25 to 39 in good health. The DNA of the CDR3 is TGTGCCAGCAGTGAAGCCACAGTGCTCAACTATGGCTACACCTTC. It translates to CASSEATVLNYGYTF.